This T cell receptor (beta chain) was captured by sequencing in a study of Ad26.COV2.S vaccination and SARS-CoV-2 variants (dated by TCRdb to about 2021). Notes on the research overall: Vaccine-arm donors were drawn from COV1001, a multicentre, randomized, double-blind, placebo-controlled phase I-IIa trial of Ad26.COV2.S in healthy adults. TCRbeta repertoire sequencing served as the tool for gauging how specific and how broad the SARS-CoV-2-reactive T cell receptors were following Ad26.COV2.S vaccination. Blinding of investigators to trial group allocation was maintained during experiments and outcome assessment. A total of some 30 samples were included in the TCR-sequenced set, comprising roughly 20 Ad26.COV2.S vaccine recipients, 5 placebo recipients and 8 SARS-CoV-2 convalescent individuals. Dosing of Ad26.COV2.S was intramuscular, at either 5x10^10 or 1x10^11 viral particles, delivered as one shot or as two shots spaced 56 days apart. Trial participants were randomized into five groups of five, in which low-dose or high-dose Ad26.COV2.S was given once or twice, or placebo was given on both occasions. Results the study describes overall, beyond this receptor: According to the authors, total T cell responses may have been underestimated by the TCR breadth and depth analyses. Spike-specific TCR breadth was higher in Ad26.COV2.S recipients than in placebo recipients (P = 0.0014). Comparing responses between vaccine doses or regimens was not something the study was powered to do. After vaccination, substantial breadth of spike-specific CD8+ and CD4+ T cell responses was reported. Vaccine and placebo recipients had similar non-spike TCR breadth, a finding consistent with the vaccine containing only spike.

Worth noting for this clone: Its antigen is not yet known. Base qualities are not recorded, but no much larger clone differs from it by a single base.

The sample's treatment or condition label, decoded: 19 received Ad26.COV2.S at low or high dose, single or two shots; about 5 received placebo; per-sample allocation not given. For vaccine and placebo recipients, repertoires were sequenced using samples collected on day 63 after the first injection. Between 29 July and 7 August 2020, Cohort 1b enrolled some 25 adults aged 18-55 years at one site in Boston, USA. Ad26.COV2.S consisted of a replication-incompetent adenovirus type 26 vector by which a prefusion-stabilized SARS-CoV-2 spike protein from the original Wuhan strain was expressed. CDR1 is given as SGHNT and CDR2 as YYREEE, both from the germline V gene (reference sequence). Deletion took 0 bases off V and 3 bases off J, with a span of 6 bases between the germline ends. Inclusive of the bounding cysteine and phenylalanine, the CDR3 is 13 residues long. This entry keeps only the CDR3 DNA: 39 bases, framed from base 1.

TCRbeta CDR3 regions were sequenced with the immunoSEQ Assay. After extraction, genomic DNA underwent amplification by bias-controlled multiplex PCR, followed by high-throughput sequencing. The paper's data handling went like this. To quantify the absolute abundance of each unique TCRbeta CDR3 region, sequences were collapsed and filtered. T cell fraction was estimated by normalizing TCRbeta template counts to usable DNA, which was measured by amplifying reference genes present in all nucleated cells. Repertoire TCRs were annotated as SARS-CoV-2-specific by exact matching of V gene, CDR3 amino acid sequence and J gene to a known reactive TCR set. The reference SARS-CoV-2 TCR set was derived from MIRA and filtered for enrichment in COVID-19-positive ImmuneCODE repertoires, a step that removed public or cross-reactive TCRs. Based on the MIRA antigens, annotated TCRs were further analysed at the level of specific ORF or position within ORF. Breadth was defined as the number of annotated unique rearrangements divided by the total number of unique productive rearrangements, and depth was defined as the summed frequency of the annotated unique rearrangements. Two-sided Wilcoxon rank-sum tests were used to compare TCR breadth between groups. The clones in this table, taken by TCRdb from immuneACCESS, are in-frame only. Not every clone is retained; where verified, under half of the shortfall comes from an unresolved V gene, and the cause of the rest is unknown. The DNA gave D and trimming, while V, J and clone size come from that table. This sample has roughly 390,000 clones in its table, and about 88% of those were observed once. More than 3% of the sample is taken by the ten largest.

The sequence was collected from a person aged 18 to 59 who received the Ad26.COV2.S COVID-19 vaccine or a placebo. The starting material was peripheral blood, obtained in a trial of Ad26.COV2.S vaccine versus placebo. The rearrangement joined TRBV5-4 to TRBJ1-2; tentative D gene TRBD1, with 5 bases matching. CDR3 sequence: CASSLGGDYGYTF. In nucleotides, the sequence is TGTGCCAGCAGCTTGGGGGGCGACTATGGCTACACCTTC.